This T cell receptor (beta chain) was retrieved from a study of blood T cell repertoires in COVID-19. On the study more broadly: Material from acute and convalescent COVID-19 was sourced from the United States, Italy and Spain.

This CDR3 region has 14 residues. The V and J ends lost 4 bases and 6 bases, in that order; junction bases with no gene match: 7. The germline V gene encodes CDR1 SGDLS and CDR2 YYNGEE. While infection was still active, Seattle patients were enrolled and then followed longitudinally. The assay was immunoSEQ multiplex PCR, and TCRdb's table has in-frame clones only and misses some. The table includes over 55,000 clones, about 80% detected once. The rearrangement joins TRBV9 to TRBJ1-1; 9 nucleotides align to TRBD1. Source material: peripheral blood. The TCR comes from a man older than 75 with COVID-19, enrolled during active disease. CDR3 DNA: TGTGCCAGCAGCCCCCGACAGGGGGAAGCTGAAGCTTTCTTT. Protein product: CASSPRQGEAEAFF.